This section outlines one T cell receptor beta chain sequence together with its context. A much larger clonotype is one base distant, so this may be a read error. These data belong to a study of T cells in Graves' hyperthyroidism and ophthalmopathy. The germline V gene encodes CDR1 SGHRS and CDR2 YFSETQ. This CDR3 spans 13 amino acids. For ophthalmopathy patients, the Clinical Activity Score was at least 3 and the NOSPECS grade at least 4; duration was under 3 months. Not enrolled were patients with uncontrolled infection, other autoimmune disease, pregnancy or lactation. What was amplified from RNA transcripts were TCR beta CDR3 regions. HTBI primers were employed in a first-round RT-PCR of the TCR CDR3. TCRdb fed the multiplex PCR reads into MiXCR, producing one record per CDR3 protein. The table records hundreds of thousands of distinct CDR3 sequences, roughly a fifth of them present only once.

V gene TRBV5-1 combines with J gene TRBJ1-2; no clear D gene. The source is a man aged 50 to 59 with Graves' ophthalmopathy. The sequenced sample was blood. The CDR3 DNA sequence: TGCGCCAACAGCTCTAGTCCCGGCTATGGCTACACCTTC. It translates to CANSSSPGYGYTF.